The source of this T cell receptor beta chain is a study of Graves' ophthalmopathy and Graves' hyperthyroidism. Regarding the study as a whole: Blood was where most expanded thyroid clonotypes above 0.001 frequency also turned up. Its predictions of ophthalmopathy progression gave the model roughly 71% sensitivity and approximately 72% specificity.

This clonotype turned up a few times. Its cognate antigen is unknown. V shed 4 bases and J shed 3 bases, with 12 bases lying between them. Germline assignment: CDR1 WSHSY and CDR2 SAAADI. The CDR3 extends over 15 amino acids. Lactation, pregnancy, uncontrolled infections and other autoimmune diseases were all grounds for excluding patients. Amplifying from RNA transcripts, the study obtained TCR beta CDR3 regions. First-round RT-PCR employed HTBI primers, with a second-round multiplex PCR after it. TCRdb independently ran MiXCR on the multiplex PCR reads; one entry per CDR3 protein. The sample comprises 300,000 to 400,000 distinct CDR3 sequences, approximately 17% of which are singletons, and 2.4% rests with the top ten.

The J gene is TRBJ2-2, the V gene TRBV10-2, with D possibly being TRBD1 (5 bases). The receptor comes from an adult woman with stable Graves' hyperthyroidism. Sequencing used peripheral blood. CDR3 nucleotides: TGCGCCAGCAGTGCCAGGGATATTTACACCGGGGAGCTGTTTTTT. This gives the protein CASSARDIYTGELFF.